These 28 T cell receptor beta chains came from one sample sequenced in a study of T cells in women clearing cervical HPV infection (dated by TCRdb to 2016 to 2018). Libraries were built with the immunoSEQ multiplex PCR assay. In its TCRdb copy, this immuneACCESS table keeps in-frame sequences only and misses some clones. Where compared with another copy, unresolved V genes explain less than half of these, and the others have no known cause. The sample has approximately 44,000 clones on record. In total, the top ten clones hold less than 8.5% of the sample. Sequenced input: blood buffy coat. Receptors originate from a woman aged 18 to 75 with a cervical HPV16 infection that either progressed to CIN3+ or cleared (not recorded which).

On this clone: Read data end 3 residues before the CDR3 end; the end is taken from the germline J gene. The genes are TRBV19 and TRBJ2-1, with 9 bases aligning to TRBD1. Looked up from germline, CDR1 is LNHDA and CDR2 is SQIVND (reference sequence). The CDR3 totals 16 residues. The ends lost 7 bases at V and 1 base at J; junction bases unmatched: 8. The CDR3 loop is CASNQDRGASYNEQFF. The CDR3 bases that were read are TGTGCCAGTAACCAGGACAGGGGCGCTTCCTACAATGAG.

With regard to this clone: The read terminates 3 residues ahead of where the CDR3 ends, so the germline J gene completes it. The chain recombines TRBV5-8 with TRBJ2-4; the D is unclear. Germline assignment: CDR1 SGHTS and CDR2 YDEGEE. The V and J ends lost 4 bases and 0 bases respectively, with 5 bases between them. The CDR3 totals 13 residues. The covered CDR3 bases are TGTGCCAGCAGCCGACTAGCCAAAAACATT. Its translation: CASSRLAKNI. The whole CDR3 sequence reads CASSRLAKNIQYF. Together with reference TRBV5-8 and TRBJ2-4, the CDR3 gives the full variable domain: EAGVTQSPTHLIKTRGQQATLRCSPISGHTSVYWYQQALGLGLQFLLWYDEGEERNRGNFPPRFSGRQFPNYSSELNVNALELEDSALYLCASSRLAKNIQYFGAGTRLSVL.

A remark on this clone: The read ends 3 residues before the CDR3 terminus; that terminus is restored from the germline J gene. The chain is built from TRBV2 and TRBJ2-3, with 11 bases lining up with TRBD2. This CDR3 spans 16 amino acids. V gave up 6 bases and J gave up 1 base; unmatched junction bases: 6. Germline V CDR1 and CDR2: SNHLY, FYNNEI. The chain's CDR3 is CASRSVSGRGTDTQYF. The covered CDR3 bases are TGTGCCAGCAGGAGCGTTAGCGGGAGGGGCACAGATACG.

As for this clone: The CDR3 extends 3 residues past the end of the read, so its final part is completed from the germline J gene. The rearrangement joins TRBV11-2 to TRBJ1-2; D is unresolved. V lost 7 bases to trimming and J lost 3 bases, with 12 bases between them. This CDR3 region has 13 residues. Per the germline V gene, CDR1 is SGHAT and CDR2 is FQNNGV. The part of the CDR3 DNA that was read is TGTGCCAGCACTTCTCGGTCGGACTATGGC. It translates to CASTSRSDYG. The whole CDR3 is CASTSRSDYGYTF.

The CDR3 spells CASSQVIPAGGSGANVLTF. The covered CDR3 bases are TGTGCCAGCAGCCAAGTCATCCCAGCGGGGGGATCTGGGGCCAACGTC. This rearrangement joins TRBV4-2 to TRBJ2-6; 9 nucleotides agree with TRBD2. The CDR3 end lies 3 residues beyond the end of the read and is filled in from the germline J gene. The CDR3 runs 19 residues. Germline assignment: CDR1 LGHNA and CDR2 YNFKEQ. With V trimmed by 1 base and J by 1 base, 8 bases remained unmatched.

CDR3 bases read: TGTGCCAGAAGCCTTAACAGCTACGAAAACGCTAGCCCCCCGTGGGATGAG. It translates to CARSLNSYENASPPWDE. The full CDR3 sequence reads CARSLNSYENASPPWDEQFF. The V and J genes are TRBV5-3 and TRBJ2-1, with D tentatively TRBD2 (5 bases). The observed sequence ends 3 residues before the CDR3 terminus, with the missing tail filled in from the germline J gene. TRBV5-3 is labeled an ORF, and its function is uncertain. CDR3 length: 20 residues. V lost 4 bases and J 8 bases, leaving 34 bases between the germline ends.

This CDR3 is CASSYGQGHLGTQYF. CDR3 bases read: TGTGCCAGCAGCTATGGACAGGGGCATTTAGGTACG. The chain has TRBV6-2 or TRBV6-3 and TRBJ2-3, with 9 bases lining up with TRBD1. The observed sequence ends 3 residues before the CDR3 terminus, with the missing tail filled in from the germline J gene. The V segment lost 6 bases and the J segment 8 bases; nucleotides outside the gene matches: 12. CDR3 length equals 15 residues. Germline V gene sequence: CDR1 MNHEY, CDR2 SVGEGT.

To note about this clone: The read ends 3 residues shy of where the CDR3 ends; the end is completed using the germline J gene. The chain recombines TRBV11-3 with TRBJ2-2; TRBD2 matches at 10 bases. From germline, CDR1 is SGHNT and CDR2 YENEEA. The CDR3 is made up of 15 amino acids. V shed 4 bases and J 6 bases; nucleotides not matched to a gene: 5. Here the CDR3 reads CASSSSGSFAGELFF. CDR3 bases read: TGTGCCAGCAGCTCTAGCGGGAGCTTCGCCGGGGAG.

CDR3 in amino acids: CANREGSSGNEQFF. The sequenced part of the CDR3 DNA is TGTGCCAACCGGGAGGGCTCGTCGGGGAATGAG. V gene TRBV2 combines with J gene TRBJ2-1; 8 bases match TRBD2. The read stops 3 residues short of the end of the CDR3; the missing end is completed from the germline J gene. The CDR3 covers 14 residues. CDR1 and CDR2 (germline): SNHLY, FYNNEI. The V segment lost 10 bases and the J segment 7 bases; nucleotides outside the gene matches: 12.

Points on this clone: The missing CDR3 end, 3 residues past where the read stops, is filled in from the germline J gene. This sequence joins TRBV30 and TRBJ2-6; D may be TRBD1 or TRBD2 (5 bases each). Trimming took off 6 bases at V and 0 bases at J, with 18 bases between the two ends. Germline CDR1 reads GTSNPN; CDR2 reads SVGIG (reference sequence). This CDR3 region has 17 residues. CDR3 sequence reads: CACIRGALSSGANVLTF. The part of the CDR3 DNA that was read is TGTGCCTGTATTAGAGGGGCACTATCCTCTGGGGCCAACGTC.

This clone is large by frequency. The read comes to an end 3 residues before the CDR3 does, leaving the germline J gene to fill in the end. The genes are TRBV5-6 and TRBJ2-5; D may be TRBD2 (5 bases). This CDR3 has 13 residues. CDR1 is SGHDT and CDR2 is YYEEEE in the germline V gene. Trimming pared 4 bases from V and 2 bases from J, leaving 9 bases between. The CDR3 here is CASSPTNQETQYF. Incomplete CDR3 DNA: TGTGCCAGCAGCCCGACTAATCAAGAGACC.

Of note for this clone: The read stops 3 residues short of the end of the CDR3; the missing end is completed from the germline J gene. V usage is TRBV4-1 and J usage is TRBJ1-6; 8 bases map to TRBD1. The CDR3 has 17 residues. V trimming: 4 bases; J trimming: 4 bases; junction bases outside the gene matches: 9. The V gene's germline CDR1 is MGHRA and CDR2 YSYEKL. The CDR3 DNA, read in part, is TGCGCCAGCAGCCCAGGGACAGGCGGAAGATATAATTCACCC. Its translation is CASSPGTGGRYNSP. The entire CDR3 reads CASSPGTGGRYNSPLHF.

Worth noting for this clone: Coverage ceases 3 residues before the CDR3 finishes, and the germline J gene fills in the end. The chain uses TRBV29-1 and TRBJ2-5; TRBD1 agrees at 7 bases. Germline V CDR1 and CDR2: SQVTM, ANQGSEA. V dropped 4 bases and J dropped 5; count of bases not matched to a gene: 10. The CDR3 sequence is 14 residues long. The CDR3 region is CSVVLTGAGETQYF. The covered CDR3 bases are TGCAGCGTTGTACTAACAGGGGCCGGCGAGACC. Full variable domain (rest looked up from reference TRBV29-1 and TRBJ2-5): SAVISQKPSRDICQRGTSLTIQCQVDSQVTMMFWYRQQPGQSLTLIATANQGSEATYESGFVIDKFPISRPNLTFSTLTVSNMSPEDSSIYLCSVVLTGAGETQYFGPGTRLLVL.

The CDR3 DNA, read in part, is TGTGCCAGCAGCCCCGGACAGGCTCAAGAGACC. Its protein product is CASSPGQAQET. The CDR3 in full is CASSPGQAQETQYF. This sequence joins TRBV7-9 and TRBJ2-5; 7 bases are a match to TRBD1. The read finishes 3 residues shy of the CDR3 end, and the germline J gene is used to complete it. CDR1 is SEHNR and CDR2 is FQNEAQ in the germline V gene (reference sequence). The CDR3 is 14 residues long. The V gene end was trimmed by 5 bases and the J gene end by 2 bases; junction bases not matched to a gene: 5.

The sequenced part of the CDR3 DNA is TGTGCCAGCAGCTCCGGACAGGGTATGCACTATGGC. Translating gives CASSSGQGMHYG. The whole CDR3 reads CASSSGQGMHYGYTF. The chain employs TRBV5-6 and TRBJ1-2; 8 positions agree with TRBD1. The read terminates 3 residues before the CDR3 end, so the remaining end is supplied by the germline J gene. After removal of 3 bases from V and 3 bases from J, the junction contained 7 bases not matched to a gene. Per germline, CDR1 SGHDT and CDR2 YYEEEE. The CDR3 contains 15 residues.

A remark on this clone: The DNA ends 3 residues before the CDR3 does, and the rest of the CDR3 is filled in from the germline J gene. The rearrangement links TRBV9 to TRBJ1-2; 7 nucleotides agree with TRBD1. The germline V gene encodes CDR1 SGDLS and CDR2 YYNGEE. The CDR3 has 16 amino acids. The V segment lost 6 bases and the J segment 4 bases; nucleotides outside the gene matches: 15. The CDR3 DNA, read in part, is TGTGCCAGCACCCTAGGGTCGCGGGACAGCCCCTATGGC. As protein: CASTLGSRDSPYG. The entire CDR3 sequence reads CASTLGSRDSPYGYTF. Full variable domain (missing parts from reference TRBV9 and TRBJ1-2): DSGVTQTPKHLITATGQRVTLRCSPRSGDLSVYWYQQSLDQGLQFLIQYYNGEERAKGNILERFSAQQFPDLHSELNLSSLELGDSALYFCASTLGSRDSPYGYTFGSGTRLTVV.

Comment on this clone: The missing CDR3 end, 3 residues past where the read stops, is filled in from the germline J gene. The chain is built from TRBV19 and TRBJ1-1; D is possibly TRBD1 (5 bases). V lost 5 bases, J lost 3 bases, and 16 bases lay in between. This CDR3 region has 15 residues. CDR1 LNHDA and CDR2 SQIVND come from the germline V gene (reference sequence). The sequenced part of the CDR3 DNA is TGTGCCAGTAGTTCAATTCAGACAGATTACACTGAA. Its protein product is CASSSIQTDYTE. The whole CDR3 sequence is CASSSIQTDYTEAFF. Based on the CDR3 plus reference TRBV19 and TRBJ1-1, the full variable domain is DGGITQSPKYLFRKEGQNVTLSCEQNLNHDAMYWYRQDPGQGLRLIYYSQIVNDFQKGDIAEGYSVSREKKESFPLTVTSAQKNPTAFYLCASSSIQTDYTEAFFGQGTRLTVV.

Comment on this clone: The read ends 3 residues early relative to the CDR3; the germline J gene fills the gap. This sequence joins TRBV10-3 and TRBJ2-7, with 12 bases that match TRBD2. CDR1 is ENHRY and CDR2 is SYGVKD in the germline V gene. The CDR3 spans 15 residues. Trimming took 2 bases from V and 4 from J; bases not matched to a gene: 3. CDR3 DNA, as far as it was read: TGTGCCATCAGTGAGGAACTAGCGGGAGGATACGAG. Translated, it gives CAISEELAGGYE. The CDR3 in its entirety is CAISEELAGGYEQYF.

To note about this clone: A junction end diverges from the germline sequence, so it may reflect a read error. The read ends 3 residues before the CDR3 terminus; that terminus is restored from the germline J gene. The chain is built from TRBV5-1 and TRBJ1-5; 7 bases fit TRBD1. This CDR3 comprises 14 residues. CDR1 and CDR2 (germline): SGHRS, YFSETQ. The CDR3 loop reads CARSPGQDRKPQHF. The covered CDR3 bases are TGCGCCCGCAGCCCCGGACAGGATCGGAAGCCC.

As concerns this clone: The DNA ends 3 residues before the CDR3 does, and the rest of the CDR3 is filled in from the germline J gene. The J gene is TRBJ2-3, the V gene TRBV19; 9 positions match TRBD2. The CDR3 is 15 amino acids. Germline V gene data show CDR1 as LNHDA and CDR2 as SQIVND (reference sequence). After removal of 3 bases from V and 1 base from J, the junction contained 2 bases not matched to a gene. The CDR3: CASSISGGRTDTQYF. The covered CDR3 bases are TGTGCCAGTAGTATTAGCGGGGGACGCACAGATACG.

Regarding this clone: The read stops 3 residues short of the end of the CDR3; the missing end is completed from the germline J gene. The chain links TRBV12-3 or TRBV12-4 to TRBJ1-5; TRBD1 agrees at 9 bases. V dropped 2 bases and J dropped 5; count of bases not matched to a gene: 16. CDR3 size: 19 residues. Incomplete CDR3 DNA: TGTGCCAGCAGTTTATGGGCCTCGCTCGGGGGACAGGGTCATCAGCCC. It specifies CASSLWASLGGQGHQP. From start to end, the CDR3 is CASSLWASLGGQGHQPQHF.

On this clone itself: The CDR3 is cut off 3 residues early in the read; its end comes from the germline J gene. The chain is built from TRBV5-1 and TRBJ2-5; 10 bases are shared with TRBD1. V lost 0 bases, J lost 5 bases, and 7 bases stayed unmatched. Germline V CDR1 and CDR2: SGHRS, YFSETQ. The CDR3 has 16 residues. CDR3 DNA, as far as it was read: TGCGCCAGCAGCTTGGGGGACAGGGGTGTAGGGGAGACC. Its protein product is CASSLGDRGVGET. The whole CDR3 is CASSLGDRGVGETQYF.

Points on this clone: The CDR3 end falls 3 residues outside the read, so it is completed with the germline J gene. The V and J genes are TRBV28 and TRBJ1-1; D remains unclear. The CDR3 runs 15 residues. V was cut by 5 bases and J by 3 bases, with 16 bases left in between. The V gene's germline CDR1 is MDHEN and CDR2 SYDVKM. The CDR3 DNA, read in part, is TGTGCCAGCAGTCCACCGACCAGCGGTTACACTGAA. This codes for CASSPPTSGYTE. The whole CDR3 protein is CASSPPTSGYTEAFF.

Remarks on this clone: The CDR3 end falls 3 residues outside the read, so it is completed with the germline J gene. This chain links TRBV6-1 with TRBJ1-2, with D tentatively TRBD1 (5 bases). There are 16 residues in the CDR3. V was trimmed by 3 bases and J by 0 bases, leaving 14 bases between them. Germline assignment: CDR1 MNHNS and CDR2 SASEGT. CDR3 DNA, as far as it was read: TGTGCCAGCAGTGAGATCCGAGGGGACTCTAACTATGGC. Encoded protein: CASSEIRGDSNYG. The full CDR3 protein reads CASSEIRGDSNYGYTF.

Concerning this clone: The read gets to within 3 residues of the CDR3 end, and the germline J gene fills in the rest. The chain has TRBV11-3 and TRBJ2-1, with 7 bases identical to TRBD2. Germline CDR1 is SGHNT and CDR2 is YENEEA. V trimming: 4 bases; J trimming: 8 bases; junction bases outside the gene matches: 5. CDR3 size: 13 residues. This chain's CDR3 is CASSSRLAYEQFF. Incomplete CDR3 DNA: TGTGCCAGCAGCTCCCGACTAGCTTATGAG. The variable domain in full, with the rest retrieved from reference TRBV11-3 and TRBJ2-1, is EAGVVQSPRYKIIEKKQPVAFWCNPISGHNTLYWYLQNLGQGPELLIRYENEEAVDDSQLPKDRFSAERLKGVDSTLKIQPAELGDSAVYLCASSSRLAYEQFFGPGTRLTVL.

Notes on this clone: The read terminates 3 residues before the CDR3 end, so the remaining end is supplied by the germline J gene. The chain joins TRBV5-6 to TRBJ1-4, with a weak D call TRBD1 (6 bases). The germline V gene has CDR1 SGHDT and CDR2 YYEEEE. This CDR3 has 15 residues. V dropped 4 bases and J dropped 7 bases, with 17 bases sitting between them. CDR3 amino acids: CASSGGEGGSEKLFF. CDR3 DNA (partial): TGTGCCAGCAGCGGTGGAGAAGGGGGAAGTGAAAAA.

A note on this clone: The read ends 3 residues shy of where the CDR3 ends; the end is completed using the germline J gene. This sequence joins TRBV12-5 and TRBJ2-1; a possible D gene is TRBD2 (6 bases). V gave up 5 bases and J gave up 4 bases, with 9 bases separating them. The V gene's germline CDR1 is LGHNT and CDR2 FRNRAP. CDR3 length: 13 amino acids. CDR3 amino acids: CASGLGGYNEQFF. Partial CDR3 DNA: TGTGCTAGTGGTCTTGGAGGGTACAATGAG.

As regards this clone: Read data end 3 residues before the CDR3 end; the end is taken from the germline J gene. This rearrangement joins TRBV13 to TRBJ2-7; 7 nucleotides match TRBD2. Germline CDR1 PRHDT, CDR2 FYEKMQ (reference sequence). The V gene end was trimmed by 3 bases and the J gene end by 5 bases; junction bases not matched to a gene: 4. This CDR3 region has 13 residues. CDR3 DNA, as far as it was read: TGTGCCAGCAGCTTTAGACTAGCTAACGAG. Its translation is CASSFRLANE. The whole CDR3 region reads CASSFRLANEQYF.